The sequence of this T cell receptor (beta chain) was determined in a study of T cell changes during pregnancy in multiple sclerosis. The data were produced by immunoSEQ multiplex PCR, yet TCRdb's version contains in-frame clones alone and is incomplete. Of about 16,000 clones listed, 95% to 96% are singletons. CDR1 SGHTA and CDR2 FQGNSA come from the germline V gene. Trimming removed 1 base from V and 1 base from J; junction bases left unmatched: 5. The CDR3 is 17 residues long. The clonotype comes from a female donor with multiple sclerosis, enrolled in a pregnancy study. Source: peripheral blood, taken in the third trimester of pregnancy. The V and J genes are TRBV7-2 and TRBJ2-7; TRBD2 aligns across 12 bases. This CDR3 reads CASSLELAGGVSYEQYF. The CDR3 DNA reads TGTGCCAGCAGCTTAGAACTAGCGGGGGGCGTATCCTACGAGCAGTACTTC.